These T cell receptor beta chains were read from a single sample in a study of cytomegalovirus exposure and HLA in healthy donors. Repertoires were generated with immunoSEQ multiplex PCR, while TCRdb's copy carries only in-frame clones and drops some. The sample table sets out more than 35,000 clones. The specimen sequenced was PBMCs. The receptors were sampled from a man under 40 in good health and CMV-seronegative. The CDR3 runs from the conserved cysteine through the conserved F or W. D genes are given only for firm matches.

>TRBJ1-1|-|TRBV5-6
CASSLVGGSIEAFF
TGTGCCAGCAGCTTGGTGGGGGGGTCGATTGAAGCTTTCTTT
>TRBJ1-4|-|TRBV30
CAWDGATNEKLFF
TGTGCCTGGGATGGAGCTACTAATGAAAAACTGTTTTTT
>TRBJ2-1|-|TRBV29-1
CSVASVDEQFF
TGCAGCGTTGCTAGTGTCGATGAGCAGTTCTTC
>TRBJ2-7|-|TRBV4-3
CASSQELAMTYEQYF
TGCGCCAGCAGCCAAGAGCTAGCGATGACCTACGAGCAGTACTTC
>TRBJ2-2|-|TRBV29-1
CSVEGIEGSTGELFF
TGCAGCGTTGAAGGCATAGAGGGATCCACCGGGGAGCTGTTTTTT
>TRBJ1-2|TRBD1|TRBV13
CASSPQGRNYGYTF
TGTGCCAGCAGCCCACAGGGGAGAAACTATGGCTACACCTTC
>TRBJ2-7|TRBD1|TRBV6-5
CASSSPRTGGYEQYF
TGTGCCAGCAGTTCGCCCCGAACAGGGGGCTACGAGCAGTACTTC
>TRBJ2-7|-|TRBV4-1
CASSQDDSYYEQYF
TGCGCCAGCAGCCAGGATGACAGTTACTACGAGCAGTACTTC
>TRBJ2-7|TRBD1|TRBV6-5
CATGQGLGYEQYF
TGTGCCACTGGACAGGGTCTGGGCTACGAGCAGTACTTC
>TRBJ2-7|TRBD2|TRBV7-2
CASSINLGTSGEYEQYF
TGTGCCAGCAGCATTAACTTAGGGACTAGCGGGGAATACGAGCAGTACTTC
>TRBJ2-1|TRBD2|TRBV5-1
CASSIGTSGSHEQFF
TGCGCCAGCAGCATAGGGACTAGCGGGAGCCATGAGCAGTTCTTC
>TRBJ1-6|TRBD1|TRBV18
CASSPVQQGGTFNSPLHF
TGTGCCAGCTCACCAGTTCAACAGGGGGGGACCTTCAATTCACCCCTCCACTTT
>TRBJ2-7|TRBD2|TRBV27
CASSLTSGNYEQYF
TGTGCCAGCAGTTTAACTAGCGGGAACTACGAGCAGTACTTC
>TRBJ2-1|TRBD2|TRBV29-1
CSVEETSGVPRQFF
TGCAGCGTTGAAGAGACTAGCGGAGTTCCGAGGCAGTTCTTC
>TRBJ2-2|-|TRBV4-3
CASSQDGWGVELFF
TGCGCCAGCAGCCAAGATGGCTGGGGGGTGGAGCTGTTTTTT
>TRBJ1-2|TRBD1|TRBV19
CASSIYRTGVGYTF
TGTGCCAGTAGTATCTATCGGACAGGGGTGGGCTACACCTTC
>TRBJ2-7|TRBD1|TRBV6-5
CASSYAIPGTGYEQYF
TGTGCCAGCAGTTACGCGATCCCCGGGACAGGGTACGAGCAGTACTTC
>TRBJ2-7|-|TRBV30
CAWSKTPQARYEQYF
TGTGCCTGGAGTAAAACCCCGCAGGCTCGCTACGAGCAGTACTTC
>TRBJ2-1|-|TRBV6-6
CASSDPRNEQFF
TGTGCCAGTTCAGATCCCCGAAATGAGCAGTTCTTC
>TRBJ2-3|TRBD1|TRBV18
CASSPYGQGARTDTQYF
TGTGCCAGCTCACCGTACGGACAGGGGGCAAGAACAGATACGCAGTATTTT
>TRBJ1-4|TRBD1|TRBV7-9
CASSLTGTVTEKLFF
TGTGCCAGCAGCTTAACGGGGACAGTAACTGAAAAACTGTTTTTT
>TRBJ1-2|TRBD1|TRBV5-1
CASSLRDRGNYGYTF
TGCGCCAGCAGCTTACGGGACAGGGGAAACTATGGCTACACCTTC
>TRBJ2-7|-|TRBV6-5
CASSYSYRDNYEQYF
TGTGCCAGCAGTTACTCCTACCGGGACAACTACGAGCAGTACTTC